The next 14 T cell receptor beta chains were all read from a single sample in a study of cytomegalovirus exposure and HLA in healthy donors. The primer mix had 60 Vbeta and 13 Jbeta primers. The table came from immunoSEQ multiplex PCR; TCRdb's copy has only in-frame clones and leaves some out. In all, the sample yields about 160,000 clones. Source material: PBMCs. These receptors were obtained from a woman aged 55-69 years in good health and CMV-seronegative.

CDR3 sequence reads: CASSRTGEIGNQPQHF. DNA of the CDR3: TGTGCCAGTAGCCGGACAGGGGAGATAGGTAATCAGCCCCAGCATTTT. The chain links TRBV19 to TRBJ1-5; 9 bases are a match to TRBD1. Germline CDR1 reads LNHDA; CDR2 reads SQIVND (reference sequence). The CDR3 consists of 16 residues. V gave up 6 bases and J gave up 4 bases; unmatched junction bases: 10.

This chain joins TRBV5-6 and TRBJ2-7; D uncertain. The CDR3 loop spans 11 amino acids. Germline V gene sequence: CDR1 SGHDT, CDR2 YYEEEE. Between the trimmed V and J ends, which lost 4 bases and 5 bases, there was a span of 7 bases. CDR3 sequence: CASSIRDEQYF. CDR3 coding DNA: TGTGCCAGCAGCATTCGGGACGAGCAGTACTTC.

V and J are TRBV5-1 and TRBJ2-1; 14 bases match TRBD2. The CDR3 runs to 15 residues. Losses at the gene ends were 4 bases for V and 8 bases for J; bases not matched to a gene: 5. Per the germline V gene, CDR1 is SGHRS and CDR2 is YFSETQ. CDR3 bases: TGCGCCAGCAGCACGGGACTAGCGGGAGCCGATGAGCAGTTCTTC. Protein: CASSTGLAGADEQFF.

The chain recombines TRBV7-3 with TRBJ1-1; a possible D gene is TRBD1 (5 bases). Trimming removed 5 bases from V and 3 bases from J, with 10 bases in between. Germline loops: CDR1 SGHTA, CDR2 FQGTGA. The length of the CDR3 is 13 residues. CDR3 coding DNA: TGTGCCAGCAGCCCCGGGGGGTACACTGAAGCTTTCTTT. As protein: CASSPGGYTEAFF.

The chain couples TRBV18 to TRBJ1-3; 8 nucleotides line up with TRBD1. Per germline, CDR1 KGHSH and CDR2 LQKENI. This CDR3 region has 19 residues. The ends lost 3 bases at V and 0 bases at J; junction bases unmatched: 13. The DNA of the CDR3 is TGTGCCAGCTCACCTGCCGACAGGGGCACTTATTTCTCTGGAAACACCATATATTTT. This gives the protein CASSPADRGTYFSGNTIYF.

The chain combines TRBV13 with TRBJ2-7, with 9 bases matching TRBD1. There are 15 residues in the CDR3. Germline V gene data show CDR1 as PRHDT and CDR2 as FYEKMQ (reference sequence). V gave up 1 base and J gave up 5 bases; unmatched junction bases: 6. DNA of the CDR3: TGTGCCAGCAGCTTAGAACAGGGGGCGATCCACGAGCAGTACTTC. It encodes CASSLEQGAIHEQYF.

The chain is built from TRBV29-1 and TRBJ2-1; 7 positions match TRBD2. The CDR3 has 13 residues. V shed 8 bases, J shed 8 bases, and the junction held 12 bases outside the gene matches. The V gene's germline CDR1 is SQVTM and CDR2 ANQGSEA. CDR3 region: CSSNGEGLDEQFF. CDR3 bases: TGCAGCTCCAATGGGGAGGGCCTTGATGAGCAGTTCTTC.

CDR3 loop: CAWDTGAGANVLTF. In DNA form, the CDR3 reads TGTGCCTGGGATACGGGAGCTGGGGCCAACGTCCTGACTTTC. This sequence joins TRBV30 and TRBJ2-6, with D maybe TRBD2 (6 bases). Trimming stripped 5 bases from V and 2 bases from J, with 10 bases between. Germline V lookup: CDR1 GTSNPN, CDR2 SVGIG (reference sequence). This CDR3 region has 14 residues.

The V gene is TRBV27, the J gene TRBJ2-5, with 7 bases that match TRBD2. V was pared by 4 bases and J by 0 bases, with 8 bases of the junction left unmatched. Germline CDR1 MNHEY, CDR2 SMNVEV (reference sequence). This CDR3 contains 16 residues. CDR3 coding DNA: TGTGCCAGCAGTTCCTCGGCGGGAGAGTACCAAGAGACCCAGTACTTC. This codes for CASSSSAGEYQETQYF.

This chain links TRBV5-1 with TRBJ1-2; 8 bases line up with TRBD1. Trimming removed 4 bases from V and 4 bases from J; junction bases left unmatched: 9. The germline V gene encodes CDR1 SGHRS and CDR2 YFSETQ. The CDR3 is made up of 15 amino acids. This CDR3 reads CASSTTTGVGYGYTF. The CDR3 DNA reads as TGCGCCAGCAGCACCACGACAGGGGTTGGCTATGGCTACACCTTC.

The V and J genes are TRBV7-9 and TRBJ2-3; D is perhaps TRBD1 (5 bases). The germline CDR1 and CDR2 sequences are SEHNR and FQNEAQ (reference sequence). The CDR3 has 17 residues. The V end was cut by 6 bases, the J end by 6 bases, with 25 bases between. CDR3 loop: CASSLPPQGNGPDTQYF. CDR3 in DNA: TGTGCCAGCAGTTTACCCCCTCAGGGTAACGGCCCCGATACGCAGTATTTT.

The rearrangement joins TRBV7-8 to TRBJ2-7; 10 bases are a match to TRBD1. CDR1 and CDR2 (germline): SGHVS, FQNEAQ. J was trimmed by 2 bases and V by 5 bases; bases with no gene match: 6. CDR3 length: 15 amino acids. CDR3 DNA: TGTGCCAGCAGCAGCCTGGACAGGGGGACCTACGAGCAGTACTTC. This codes for CASSSLDRGTYEQYF. Filled out from reference TRBV7-8 and TRBJ2-7, the complete variable domain reads GAGVSQSPRYKVAKRGQDVALRCDPISGHVSLFWYQQALGQGPEFLTYFQNEAQLDKSGLPSDRFFAERPEGSVSTLKIQRTQQEDSAVYLCASSSLDRGTYEQYFGPGTRLTVT.

Written as DNA, the CDR3 is TGCGCCAGCAGCGAACAGGGGTTGAGCAATCAGCCCCAGCATTTT. Amino acids: CASSEQGLSNQPQHF. The rearrangement joins TRBV5-1 to TRBJ1-5; 7 positions agree with TRBD1. The ends lost 4 bases at V and 1 base at J; junction bases unmatched: 5. CDR3 length: 15 residues. Germline V gene lookup returns CDR1 SGHRS and CDR2 YFSETQ.

CDR3 in DNA: TGCGCCAGCAGCCAAGGGACAGCCGGTTCTGGAAACACCATATATTTT. Translating it yields CASSQGTAGSGNTIYF. This rearrangement joins TRBV4-3 to TRBJ1-3, with D perhaps TRBD1 (6 bases). Germline loops: CDR1 LGHNA, CDR2 YSLEER. The CDR3 contains 16 residues. Trimming removed 1 base from V and 1 base from J, with 11 bases in between.